The 18 T cell receptor beta chains below all came from one sample that was sequenced in a study of T cells in Graves' hyperthyroidism and ophthalmopathy (dated by TCRdb to the late 2010s). The method behind the library was multiplex PCR. Data came from an Illumina HiSeq 2000. The TCR beta CDR3 regions were amplified from the RNA transcripts. The first round of RT-PCR for the TCR CDR3 was performed with the HTBI primer set and the Qiagen OneStep RT-PCR kit. The raw public reads went through TCRdb reprocessing: fastp at Q25, MiXCR clone calling, in-frame beta chains kept. When rows share a CDR3 protein, they turn into one entry using the most common DNA and genes. This sample has more than 550,000 distinct CDR3 sequences in its table, and just under 45% of those were observed once. The ten largest clones take up about 7.7% of the sample. Sequences were obtained from peripheral blood or thyroid tissue (not recorded which). These TCRs come from an adult man with Graves' disease, either hyperthyroidism or ophthalmopathy (not recorded which).

A word on this clonotype: This is likely a read error, given that the CDR3 carries no conserved phenylalanine or tryptophan at its end. The chain couples TRBV24-1 to TRBJ2-7; 13 nucleotides match TRBD2. Germline CDR1 reads KGHDR; CDR2 reads SFDVKD. This CDR3 contains 16 residues. Germline trimming cut 1 base from V and 3 bases from J; bases unmatched to any gene: 2. CDR3 protein: CATSDLLAGGDYEQYI. The CDR3 DNA is TGTGCCACCAGTGATTTACTAGCGGGAGGGGACTACGAGCAGTACATC.

The chain employs TRBV7-9 and TRBJ2-7; TRBD2 agrees at 8 bases. The V gene's germline CDR1 is SEHNR and CDR2 FQNEAQ (reference sequence). The CDR3 has 15 residues. Germline trimming cut 3 bases from V and 1 base from J; bases unmatched to any gene: 5. In DNA, the CDR3 is TGTGCCAGCAGCTTTCGAGCGGGGGAGTCCTACGAGCAGTACTTC. Encoded protein: CASSFRAGESYEQYF.

This clonotype was recorded at least ten times. The V call is TRBV11-2, the J call TRBJ1-6; no clear D. The V and J ends lost 1 base and 11 bases respectively, with 6 bases between them. The CDR3 extends over 12 amino acids. Germline CDR1 SGHAT, CDR2 FQNNGV. The CDR3 sequence is CASSLGSTPLHF. Here the CDR3 DNA reads TGTGCCAGCAGCTTAGGGTCTACACCCCTCCACTTT.

V is TRBV5-8 and J is TRBJ2-5; TRBD2 agrees at 9 bases. Germline V gene data show CDR1 as SGHTS and CDR2 as YDEGEE. The CDR3 runs 14 residues. Losses at the gene ends were 6 bases for V and 5 bases for J; bases not matched to a gene: 8. The CDR3 loop is CASNPAGGRETQYF. DNA of the CDR3: TGTGCCAGCAATCCAGCGGGGGGCCGGGAGACCCAGTACTTC.

The rearrangement joins TRBV25-1 to TRBJ1-2; 7 nucleotides line up with TRBD1. V shed 6 bases and J 7 bases; nucleotides not matched to a gene: 11. This CDR3 comprises 14 residues. The germline gives CDR1 MGHDK, CDR2 SYGVNS. The CDR3 loop is CASREIQGDTGYTF. The CDR3 bases are TGTGCCAGCAGGGAAATTCAGGGGGACACTGGCTACACCTTC.

The chain recombines TRBV7-9 with TRBJ2-7; 7 bases agree with TRBD2. The CDR3 consists of 10 residues. V gave up 10 bases and J gave up 9 bases; unmatched junction bases: 6. Germline CDR1 and CDR2: SEHNR and FQNEAQ (reference sequence). The CDR3 is CATTGGVQYF. The DNA for the CDR3 is TGTGCCACCACGGGAGGTGTGCAGTACTTC.

As DNA, the CDR3 is TGTGCCAGCAGTCCCGGGGGGCGTTCGTACTTC. Protein: CASSPGGRSYF. V is TRBV12-3 or TRBV12-4 and J is TRBJ2-7, with D perhaps matching TRBD2 (7 bases). The CDR3 has 11 residues. Trimming removed 5 bases from V and 12 bases from J, with 14 bases in between.

The gene calls are TRBV20-1 and TRBJ1-4, with 9 positions matching TRBD1. Germline V gives CDR1 DFQATT, CDR2 SNEGSKA (reference sequence). V was clipped by 7 bases and J by 1 base; unmatched bases: 7. CDR3 length: 15 amino acids. For the CDR3, the DNA is TGCAGTGAGGCTACAGGGGGCGGAACTAATGAAAAACTGTTTTTT. It specifies CSEATGGGTNEKLFF.

V usage is TRBV2 and J usage is TRBJ1-5; weak D call: TRBD1 (5 bases). The length of the CDR3 is 16 residues. Trimming cost V 5 bases and J 7 bases, with 21 bases left between them. Germline loops: CDR1 SNHLY, CDR2 FYNNEI. CDR3 in amino acids: CASSTGPGGSRQPQHF. DNA of the CDR3: TGTGCCAGCAGTACCGGGCCGGGGGGTTCGAGACAGCCCCAGCATTTT.

This chain links TRBV19 with TRBJ1-1; tentatively, D is TRBD1 (6 bases). The CDR3 spans 14 residues. V was cut by 6 bases and J by 0 bases, with 11 bases left in between. Germline CDR1 is LNHDA and CDR2 is SQIVND (reference sequence). CDR3 sequence (DNA): TGTGCCAGTAGGAGAAACAGGGTGAACACTGAAGCTTTCTTT. Its protein product is CASRRNRVNTEAFF. The full variable domain, rest sourced from reference TRBV19 and TRBJ1-1, is DGGITQSPKYLFRKEGQNVTLSCEQNLNHDAMYWYRQDPGQGLRLIYYSQIVNDFQKGDIAEGYSVSREKKESFPLTVTSAQKNPTAFYLCASRRNRVNTEAFFGQGTRLTVV.

This clonotype was seen a single time. The chain has TRBV7-2 and TRBJ1-1; a weak D match, TRBD1 (5 bases). V lost 4 bases and J 0 bases, leaving 15 bases between the germline ends. The CDR3 sequence is 16 residues long. Germline values: CDR1 SGHTA, CDR2 FQGNSA. The CDR3 DNA sequence: TGTGCCAGCAGCTCCACCCGCGAGGGGATGAACACTGAAGCTTTCTTT. Protein: CASSSTREGMNTEAFF.

This CDR3 is CASRRFRAQTYEQYF. The CDR3 bases are TGTGCCAGCAGACGCTTCAGGGCACAGACCTACGAGCAGTACTTC. The genes are TRBV6-5 and TRBJ2-7; weak D call: TRBD1 (5 bases). Germline CDR1 reads MNHEY; CDR2 reads SVGAGI. Trimming cost V 6 bases and J 2 bases, with 17 bases left between them. The CDR3 consists of 15 residues.

This clonotype has only a few counts. The rearrangement uses TRBV10-3 and TRBJ2-2; 7 nucleotides line up with TRBD2. Germline V CDR1 and CDR2: ENHRY, SYGVKD. The V gene end was trimmed by 6 bases and the J gene end by 4 bases; junction bases not matched to a gene: 5. CDR3 length: 14 amino acids. As DNA, the CDR3 is TGTGCCATCAGGCGGGAGCCCTTCACCGGGGAGCTGTTTTTT. Its translation is CAIRREPFTGELFF.

The chain is built from TRBV7-3 and TRBJ2-3, with D tentatively TRBD1 or TRBD2 (5 bases each). The CDR3 has 14 residues. The V end lost 5 bases, the J end lost 1 base, and 10 bases lay between the germline ends. Germline V gene data show CDR1 as SGHTA and CDR2 as FQGTGA. The CDR3, as DNA: TGTGCCAGCAGCCCACGGGACGGCACAGATACGCAGTATTTT. This translates into CASSPRDGTDTQYF.

The CDR3 is CASSTDRESTGTGELFF. The CDR3 bases are TGTGCCAGCAGCACTGACAGGGAAAGTACGGGGACCGGGGAGCTGTTTTTT. The chain combines TRBV9 with TRBJ2-2; 7 bases align to TRBD1. Germline V gene data show CDR1 as SGDLS and CDR2 as YYNGEE. With V trimmed by 4 bases and J by 5 bases, 14 bases remained unmatched. This CDR3 is built from 17 residues.

This clonotype occurred many times. This sequence joins TRBV2 and TRBJ1-6; possibly TRBD1 for D (6 bases). Per the germline V gene, CDR1 is SNHLY and CDR2 is FYNNEI. The CDR3 covers 12 residues. Trimming left V 5 bases short and J 13 bases short, with 12 bases between. In nucleotides, the CDR3 is TGTGCCAGCAGTCTCACAGGGCTTCCCCTCCACTTT. Amino acid sequence: CASSLTGLPLHF.

The J gene is TRBJ1-2, the V gene TRBV2; 7 nucleotides match TRBD1. V lost 1 base and J lost 3; bases outside the gene matches: 11. The CDR3 length is 17 residues. The germline V gene encodes CDR1 SNHLY and CDR2 FYNNEI. The CDR3 reads CASSEEGSGGQYYGYTF. The CDR3 coding sequence is TGTGCCAGCAGTGAAGAGGGTAGCGGGGGACAGTACTATGGCTACACCTTC.

The CDR3 nucleotides are TGCGCCAGCAGCTTGGTTCGCCCGGAGACTGAAGCTTTCTTT. Encoded protein: CASSLVRPETEAFF. J is TRBJ1-1 and V is TRBV5-1; D gene uncertain. The V gene's germline CDR1 is SGHRS and CDR2 YFSETQ. The CDR3 spans 14 residues. Trimming left V 0 bases short and J 5 bases short, with 11 bases between.